A single sample gave rise to the 9 T cell receptor beta chains below, sequenced in a study of yellow fever vaccine responses in identical twins. In TCRdb, the RT-PCR reads were re-called with MiXCR into one record per CDR3 protein. The sample holds some 2,800 distinct CDR3 sequences; about four fifths are singletons and the top ten take roughly 1.7%. The material sequenced was T cells from blood (PBMCs), unsorted or a sorted subset (not recorded which), taken before or after yellow fever vaccination (not recorded which). The receptor set was obtained from a woman aged 18-29 years who received the yellow fever vaccine.

This chain links TRBV20-1 with TRBJ2-7; D gene uncertain. Germline-derived CDR1 and CDR2 are DFQATT and SNEGSKA (reference sequence). CDR3 length: 15 residues. Trimming removed 0 bases from V and 0 bases from J, with 12 bases in between. The CDR3 DNA reads TGCAGTGCTAGAGATGCAGGAGAAAACTCCTACGAGCAGTACTTC. This gives the protein CSARDAGENSYEQYF.

The count of this clonotype is one. The gene calls are TRBV11-2 and TRBJ2-7; maybe TRBD2 (6 bases). With 6 bases removed from V and 3 bases from J, the gap between germline ends came to 18 bases. CDR1 and CDR2 from the germline V gene are SGHAT and FQNNGV. The CDR3 contains 15 residues. The CDR3 spells CASSWRGRSHYEQYF. DNA of the CDR3: TGTGCCAGCAGTTGGAGGGGCCGCTCCCACTACGAGCAGTACTTC. Supplemented by reference TRBV11-2 and TRBJ2-7, the full variable domain reads EAGVAQSPRYKIIEKRQSVAFWCNPISGHATLYWYQQILGQGPKLLIQFQNNGVVDDSQLPKDRFSAERLKGVDSTLKIQPAKLEDSAVYLCASSWRGRSHYEQYFGPGTRLTVT.

This clonotype was seen once. This chain links TRBV11-1 with TRBJ1-1; no clear D gene. Per the germline V gene, CDR1 is SGHAT and CDR2 is FQDESV (reference sequence). CDR3 length: 14 amino acids. The V end lost 3 bases, the J end lost 6 bases, and 14 bases lay between the germline ends. Here the CDR3 reads CASSFSTAGSEAFF. CDR3 DNA: TGTGCCAGCAGCTTCTCGACGGCCGGCTCTGAAGCTTTCTTT.

This clonotype was seen more than once but under ten times. The CDR3 reads CASSVLRRGNSGNTIYF. The CDR3, as DNA: TGTGCCAGCAGCGTCCTGAGACGGGGCAATTCAGGAAACACCATATATTTT. The chain joins TRBV13 to TRBJ1-3, with a tentative D call TRBD1 (5 bases). There are 17 residues in the CDR3. V lost 5 bases and J 4 bases, leaving 21 bases between the germline ends. Germline V CDR1 and CDR2: PRHDT, FYEKMQ (reference sequence).

The chain links TRBV13 to TRBJ2-7; no definite D call. The CDR3 spans 16 residues. Trimming removed 5 bases from V and 1 base from J, with 18 bases in between. Looked up from germline, CDR1 is PRHDT and CDR2 is FYEKMQ (reference sequence). Here the CDR3 reads CASSRMGNYESYEQYF. The CDR3 DNA reads TGTGCCAGCAGCCGGATGGGGAACTACGAATCCTACGAGCAGTACTTC.

The chain employs TRBV7-3 and TRBJ2-7, with unresolved D. Trimming removed 0 bases at V and 7 bases at J, with 13 bases between. The germline V gene encodes CDR1 SGHTA and CDR2 FQGTGA. The CDR3 extends over 14 amino acids. The CDR3 loop is CASSLTSESGEQYF. DNA of the CDR3: TGTGCCAGCAGCTTAACGTCGGAGTCTGGAGAGCAGTACTTC.

This clonotype was detected a few times. This chain uses TRBV7-6 with TRBJ1-6; D gene unclear. Germline CDR1 SGHVS, CDR2 FNYEAQ. The CDR3 totals 15 residues. Deletions cut 0 bases from V and 3 bases from J, with 6 bases between. The CDR3 DNA reads as TGTGCCAGCAGCTTAGCGGGAGTCTATAATTCACCCCTCCACTTT. It yields the protein CASSLAGVYNSPLHF.

The rearrangement joins TRBV6-5 to TRBJ1-1; possible D gene TRBD1, 6 bases. Looked up from germline, CDR1 is MNHEY and CDR2 is SVGAGI. The CDR3 has 15 residues. With 2 bases removed from V and 4 bases from J, the gap between germline ends came to 14 bases. CDR3 in amino acids: CASSYVGAGSTEAFF. The CDR3 DNA is TGTGCCAGCAGTTACGTGGGGGCAGGGAGCACTGAAGCTTTCTTT.

The chain combines TRBV4-1 with TRBJ2-1; TRBD2 is a possible D gene (6 bases). This CDR3 has 15 residues. V lost 0 bases to trimming and J lost 2 bases, with 8 bases between them. Germline lookup yields CDR1 MGHRA and CDR2 YSYEKL. The CDR3 loop reads CASSQDGSPYNEQFF. The CDR3 DNA follows: TGCGCCAGCAGCCAAGACGGGAGCCCCTACAATGAGCAGTTCTTC.